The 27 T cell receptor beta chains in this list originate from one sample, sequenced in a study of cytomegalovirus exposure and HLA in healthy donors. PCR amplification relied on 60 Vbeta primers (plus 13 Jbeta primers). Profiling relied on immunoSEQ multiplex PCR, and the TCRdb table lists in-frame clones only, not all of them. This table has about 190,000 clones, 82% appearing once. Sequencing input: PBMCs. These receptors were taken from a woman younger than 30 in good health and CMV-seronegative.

CDR3 protein: CASSQPKGTGSGANVLTF. Here the CDR3 DNA reads TGTGCCAGCAGCCAGCCGAAGGGGACAGGGTCTGGGGCCAACGTCCTGACTTTC. The chain is built from TRBV4-2 and TRBJ2-6; 9 bases align to TRBD1. The V segment lost 3 bases and the J segment 1 base; nucleotides outside the gene matches: 7. CDR3 length equals 18 residues. Germline CDR1 LGHNA, CDR2 YNFKEQ.

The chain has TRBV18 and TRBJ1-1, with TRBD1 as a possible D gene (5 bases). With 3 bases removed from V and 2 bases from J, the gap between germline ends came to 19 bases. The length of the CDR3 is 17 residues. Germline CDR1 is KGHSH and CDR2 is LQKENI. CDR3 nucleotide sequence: TGTGCCAGCTCACCTCCGAGGACATCTGGGATAAACACTGAAGCTTTCTTT. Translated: CASSPPRTSGINTEAFF.

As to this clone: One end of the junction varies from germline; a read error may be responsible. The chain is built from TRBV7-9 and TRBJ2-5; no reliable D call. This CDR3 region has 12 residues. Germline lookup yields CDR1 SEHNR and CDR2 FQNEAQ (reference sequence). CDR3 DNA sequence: TGTTCCAGCACCCCCGGGTCAGAGACCCAGTACTTC. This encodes CSSTPGSETQYF.

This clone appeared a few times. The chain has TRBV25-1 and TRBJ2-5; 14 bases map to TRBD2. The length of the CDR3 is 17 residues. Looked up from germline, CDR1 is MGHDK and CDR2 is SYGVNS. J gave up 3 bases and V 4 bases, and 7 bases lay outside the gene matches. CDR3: CASSVRTSGRWEETQYF. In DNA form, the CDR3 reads TGTGCCAGCAGTGTGCGGACTAGCGGGAGGTGGGAAGAGACCCAGTACTTC.

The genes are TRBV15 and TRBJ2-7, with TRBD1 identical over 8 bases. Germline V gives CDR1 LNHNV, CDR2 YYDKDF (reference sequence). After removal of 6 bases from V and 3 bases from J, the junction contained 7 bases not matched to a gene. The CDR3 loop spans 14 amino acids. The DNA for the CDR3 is TGTGCCACCAGTCCGGACAGGGTACTCTACGAGCAGTACTTC. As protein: CATSPDRVLYEQYF.

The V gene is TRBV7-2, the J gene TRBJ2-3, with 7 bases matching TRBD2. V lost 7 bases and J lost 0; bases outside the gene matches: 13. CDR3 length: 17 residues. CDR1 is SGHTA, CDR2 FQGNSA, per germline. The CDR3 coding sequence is TGTGCCAGCAACCCGCCGTGGGCGGGAGACAGCACAGATACGCAGTATTTT. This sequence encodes CASNPPWAGDSTDTQYF.

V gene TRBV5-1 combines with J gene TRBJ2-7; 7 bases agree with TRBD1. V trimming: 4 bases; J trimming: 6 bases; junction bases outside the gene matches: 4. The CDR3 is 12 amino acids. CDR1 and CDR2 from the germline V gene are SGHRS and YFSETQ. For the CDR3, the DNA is TGCGCCAGCAGCCTTACAGGGGTCGAGCAGTACTTC. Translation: CASSLTGVEQYF.

Written as DNA, the CDR3 is TGTGCCAGTGGAGGGATCGCAACTAATGAAAAACTGTTTTTT. It yields the protein CASGGIATNEKLFF. The chain joins TRBV6-5 to TRBJ1-4; D remains unclear. The CDR3 runs to 14 residues. Trimming shortened V by 9 bases and J by 0 bases, and 11 bases separated the two germline ends. The germline V gene encodes CDR1 MNHEY and CDR2 SVGAGI.

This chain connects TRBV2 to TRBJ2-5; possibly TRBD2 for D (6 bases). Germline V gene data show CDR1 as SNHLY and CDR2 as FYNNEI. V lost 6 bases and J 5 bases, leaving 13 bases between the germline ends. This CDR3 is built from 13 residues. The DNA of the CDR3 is TGTGCCAGCAGGGTGACTAGAGGGGAGACCCAGTACTTC. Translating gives CASRVTRGETQYF.

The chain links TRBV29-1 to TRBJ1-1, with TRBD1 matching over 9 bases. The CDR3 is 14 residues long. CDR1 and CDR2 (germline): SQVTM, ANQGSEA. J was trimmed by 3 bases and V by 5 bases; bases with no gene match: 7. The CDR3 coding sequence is TGCAGCGTTAAACAGGGGGCGGAGGACACTGAAGCTTTCTTT. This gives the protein CSVKQGAEDTEAFF. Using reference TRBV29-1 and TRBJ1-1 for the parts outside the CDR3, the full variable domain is SAVISQKPSRDICQRGTSLTIQCQVDSQVTMMFWYRQQPGQSLTLIATANQGSEATYESGFVIDKFPISRPNLTFSTLTVSNMSPEDSSIYLCSVKQGAEDTEAFFGQGTRLTVV.

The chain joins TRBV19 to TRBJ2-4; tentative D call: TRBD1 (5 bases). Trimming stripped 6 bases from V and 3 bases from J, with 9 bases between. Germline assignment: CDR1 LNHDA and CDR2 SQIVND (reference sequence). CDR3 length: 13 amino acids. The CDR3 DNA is TGTGCCAGTAGCGGCAGGGTCAAAAACATTCAGTACTTC. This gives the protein CASSGRVKNIQYF.

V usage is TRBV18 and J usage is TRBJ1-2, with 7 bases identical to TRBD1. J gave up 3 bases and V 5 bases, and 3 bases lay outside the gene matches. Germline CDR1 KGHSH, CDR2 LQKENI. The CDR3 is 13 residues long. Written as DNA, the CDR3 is TGTGCCAGCTCATCAGGGGGAGACTATGGCTACACCTTC. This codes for CASSSGGDYGYTF.

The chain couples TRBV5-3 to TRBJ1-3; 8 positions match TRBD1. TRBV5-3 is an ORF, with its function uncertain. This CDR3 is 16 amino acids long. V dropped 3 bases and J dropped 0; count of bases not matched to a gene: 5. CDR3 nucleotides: TGTGCCAGAAGCTCGGGGACAGGTTACTCTGGAAACACCATATATTTT. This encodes CARSSGTGYSGNTIYF.

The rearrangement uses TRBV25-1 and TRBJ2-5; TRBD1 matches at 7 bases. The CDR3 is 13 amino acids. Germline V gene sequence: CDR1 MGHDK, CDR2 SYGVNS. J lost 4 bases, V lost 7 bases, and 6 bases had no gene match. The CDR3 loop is CASTPTGVETQYF. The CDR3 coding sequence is TGTGCCAGCACTCCTACAGGGGTAGAGACCCAGTACTTC.

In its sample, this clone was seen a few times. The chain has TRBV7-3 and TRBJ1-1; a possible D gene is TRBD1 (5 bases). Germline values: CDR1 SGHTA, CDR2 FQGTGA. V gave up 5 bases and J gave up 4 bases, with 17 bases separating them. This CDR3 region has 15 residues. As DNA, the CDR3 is TGTGCCAGCAGCCGGACCCAGGGTGGAACCACTGAAGCTTTCTTT. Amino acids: CASSRTQGGTTEAFF.

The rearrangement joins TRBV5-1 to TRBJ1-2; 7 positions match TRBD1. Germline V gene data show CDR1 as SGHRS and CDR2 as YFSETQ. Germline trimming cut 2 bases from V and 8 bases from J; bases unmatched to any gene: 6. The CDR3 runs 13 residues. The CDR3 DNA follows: TGCGCCAGCAGCTTCGAGGGGGCAGGAGGCTACACCTTC. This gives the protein CASSFEGAGGYTF.

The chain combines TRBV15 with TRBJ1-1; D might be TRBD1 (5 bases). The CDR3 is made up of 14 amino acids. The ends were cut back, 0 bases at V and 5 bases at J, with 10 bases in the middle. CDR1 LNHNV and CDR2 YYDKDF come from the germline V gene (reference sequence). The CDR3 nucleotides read TGTGCCACCAGCAGAGATAATAGGGGAACTGAAGCTTTCTTT. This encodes CATSRDNRGTEAFF. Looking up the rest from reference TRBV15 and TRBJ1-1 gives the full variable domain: DAMVIQNPRYQVTQFGKPVTLSCSQTLNHNVMYWYQQKSSQAPKLLFHYYDKDFNNEADTPDNFQSRRPNTSFCFLDIRSPGLGDTAMYLCATSRDNRGTEAFFGQGTRLTVV.

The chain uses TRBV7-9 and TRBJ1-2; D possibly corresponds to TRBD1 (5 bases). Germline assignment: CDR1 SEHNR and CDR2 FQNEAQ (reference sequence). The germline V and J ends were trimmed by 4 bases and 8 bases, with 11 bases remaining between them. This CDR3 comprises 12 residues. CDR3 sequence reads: CASSSRGDGYTF. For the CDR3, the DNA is TGTGCCAGCAGCTCCCGCGGGGACGGCTACACCTTC.

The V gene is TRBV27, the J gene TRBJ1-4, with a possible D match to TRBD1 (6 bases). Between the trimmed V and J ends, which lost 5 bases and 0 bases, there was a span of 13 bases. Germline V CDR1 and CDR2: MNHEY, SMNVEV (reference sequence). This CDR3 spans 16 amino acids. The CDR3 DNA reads TGTGCCAGCAGTGCCTACAGGGCAGCAACTAATGAAAAACTGTTTTTT. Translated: CASSAYRAATNEKLFF. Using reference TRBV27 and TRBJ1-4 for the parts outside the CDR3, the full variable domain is EAQVTQNPRYLITVTGKKLTVTCSQNMNHEYMSWYRQDPGLGLRQIYYSMNVEVTDKGDVPEGYKVSRKEKRNFPLILESPSPNQTSLYFCASSAYRAATNEKLFFGSGTQLSVL.

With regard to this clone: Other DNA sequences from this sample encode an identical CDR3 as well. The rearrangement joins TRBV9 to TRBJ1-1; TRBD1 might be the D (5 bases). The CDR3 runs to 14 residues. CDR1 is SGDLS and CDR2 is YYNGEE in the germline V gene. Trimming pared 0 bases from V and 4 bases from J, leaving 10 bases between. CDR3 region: CASSVAGESTEAFF. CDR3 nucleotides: TGTGCCAGCAGCGTAGCGGGGGAGAGCACTGAAGCTTTCTTT. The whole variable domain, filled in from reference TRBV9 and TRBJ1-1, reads DSGVTQTPKHLITATGQRVTLRCSPRSGDLSVYWYQQSLDQGLQFLIQYYNGEERAKGNILERFSAQQFPDLHSELNLSSLELGDSALYFCASSVAGESTEAFFGQGTRLTVV.

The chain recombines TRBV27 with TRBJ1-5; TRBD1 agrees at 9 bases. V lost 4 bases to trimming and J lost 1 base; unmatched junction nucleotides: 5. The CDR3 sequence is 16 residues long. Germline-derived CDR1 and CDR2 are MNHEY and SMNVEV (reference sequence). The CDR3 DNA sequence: TGTGCCAGCAGTTCCCGAGGACAGGGGAGCAATCAGCCCCAGCATTTT. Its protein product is CASSSRGQGSNQPQHF.

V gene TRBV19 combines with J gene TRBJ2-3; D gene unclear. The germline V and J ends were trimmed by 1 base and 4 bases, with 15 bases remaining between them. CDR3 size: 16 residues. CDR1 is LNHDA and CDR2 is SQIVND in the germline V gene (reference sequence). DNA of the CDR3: TGTGCCAGTAGTATAGGGTCCGCGCGATCGGCAGATACGCAGTATTTT. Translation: CASSIGSARSADTQYF.

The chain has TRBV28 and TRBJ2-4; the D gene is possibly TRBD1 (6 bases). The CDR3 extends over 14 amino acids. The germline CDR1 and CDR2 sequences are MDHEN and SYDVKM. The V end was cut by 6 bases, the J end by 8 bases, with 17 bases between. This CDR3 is CASRGTTRRDIQYF. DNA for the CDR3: TGTGCCAGCAGGGGGACAACTCGAAGGGACATTCAGTACTTC. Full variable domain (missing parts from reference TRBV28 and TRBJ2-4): DVKVTQSSRYLVKRTGEKVFLECVQDMDHENMFWYRQDPGLGLRLIYFSYDVKMKEKGDIPEGYSVSREKKERFSLILESASTNQTSMYLCASRGTTRRDIQYFGAGTRLSVL.

DNA for the CDR3: TGCAGCGTTGAGGAGGGAGTGGGTGATGAGCAGTTCTTC. Amino acids: CSVEEGVGDEQFF. The rearrangement uses TRBV29-1 and TRBJ2-1; possibly TRBD2 for D (6 bases). There are 13 residues in the CDR3. Germline CDR1 reads SQVTM; CDR2 reads ANQGSEA. Trimming removed 3 bases at V and 8 bases at J, with 14 bases between.

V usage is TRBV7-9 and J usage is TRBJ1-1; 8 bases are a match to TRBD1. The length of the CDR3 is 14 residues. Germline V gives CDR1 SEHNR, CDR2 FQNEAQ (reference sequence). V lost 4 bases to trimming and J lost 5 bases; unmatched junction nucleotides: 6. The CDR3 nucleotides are TGTGCCAGCAGCTCCGGACAGGGCGATACTGAAGCTTTCTTT. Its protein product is CASSSGQGDTEAFF.

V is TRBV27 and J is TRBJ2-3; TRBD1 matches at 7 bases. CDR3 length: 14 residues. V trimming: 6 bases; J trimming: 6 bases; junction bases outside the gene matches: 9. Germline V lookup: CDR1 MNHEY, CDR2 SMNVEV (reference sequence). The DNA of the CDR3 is TGTGCCAGCAGCTTGGACAGGCCAGGCGATACGCAGTATTTT. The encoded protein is CASSLDRPGDTQYF.

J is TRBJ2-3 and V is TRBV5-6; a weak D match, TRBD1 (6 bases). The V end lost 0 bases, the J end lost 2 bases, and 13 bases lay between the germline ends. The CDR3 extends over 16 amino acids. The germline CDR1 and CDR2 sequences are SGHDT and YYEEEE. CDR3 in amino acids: CASSLVSKGDTDTQYF. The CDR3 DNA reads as TGTGCCAGCAGCTTGGTGTCAAAGGGGGACACAGATACGCAGTATTTT.